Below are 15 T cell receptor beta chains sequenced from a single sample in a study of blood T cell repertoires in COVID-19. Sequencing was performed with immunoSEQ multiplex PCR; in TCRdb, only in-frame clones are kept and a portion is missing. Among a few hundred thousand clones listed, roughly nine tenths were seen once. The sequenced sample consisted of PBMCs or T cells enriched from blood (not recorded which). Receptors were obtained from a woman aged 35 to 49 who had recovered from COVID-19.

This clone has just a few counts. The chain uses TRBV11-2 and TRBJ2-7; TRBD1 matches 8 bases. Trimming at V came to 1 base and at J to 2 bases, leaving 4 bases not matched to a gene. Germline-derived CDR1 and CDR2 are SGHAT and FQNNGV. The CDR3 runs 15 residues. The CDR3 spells CASSLVPGQAYEQYF. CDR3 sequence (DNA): TGTGCCAGCAGCTTAGTCCCGGGACAGGCCTACGAGCAGTACTTC. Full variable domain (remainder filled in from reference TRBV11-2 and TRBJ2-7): EAGVAQSPRYKIIEKRQSVAFWCNPISGHATLYWYQQILGQGPKLLIQFQNNGVVDDSQLPKDRFSAERLKGVDSTLKIQPAKLEDSAVYLCASSLVPGQAYEQYFGPGTRLTVT.

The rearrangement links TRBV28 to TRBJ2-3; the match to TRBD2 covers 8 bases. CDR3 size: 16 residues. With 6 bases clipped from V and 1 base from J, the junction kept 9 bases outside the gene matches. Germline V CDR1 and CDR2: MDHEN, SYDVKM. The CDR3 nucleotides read TGTGCCAGCAGCCGGGGGGGACCGGGGGGCACAGATACGCAGTATTTT. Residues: CASSRGGPGGTDTQYF.

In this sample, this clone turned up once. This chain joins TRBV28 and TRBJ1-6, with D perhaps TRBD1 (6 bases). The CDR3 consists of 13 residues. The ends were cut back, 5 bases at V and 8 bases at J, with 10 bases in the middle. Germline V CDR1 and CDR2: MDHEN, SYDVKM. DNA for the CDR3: TGTGCCAGCAGTAACAGGGATGATTCACCCCTCCACTTT. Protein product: CASSNRDDSPLHF.

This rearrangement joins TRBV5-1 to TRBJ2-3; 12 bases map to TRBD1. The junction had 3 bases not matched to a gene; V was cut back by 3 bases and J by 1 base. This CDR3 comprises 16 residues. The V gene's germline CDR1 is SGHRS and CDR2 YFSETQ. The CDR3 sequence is CASSSGQGAGTDTQYF. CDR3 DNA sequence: TGCGCCAGCAGCTCGGGACAGGGGGCGGGCACAGATACGCAGTATTTT.

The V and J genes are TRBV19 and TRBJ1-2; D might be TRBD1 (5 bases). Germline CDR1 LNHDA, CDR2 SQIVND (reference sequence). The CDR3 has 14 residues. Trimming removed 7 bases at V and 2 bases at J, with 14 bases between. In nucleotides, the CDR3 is TGTGCCAGTACCACACTGCGGGGCAACTATGGCTACACCTTC. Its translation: CASTTLRGNYGYTF.

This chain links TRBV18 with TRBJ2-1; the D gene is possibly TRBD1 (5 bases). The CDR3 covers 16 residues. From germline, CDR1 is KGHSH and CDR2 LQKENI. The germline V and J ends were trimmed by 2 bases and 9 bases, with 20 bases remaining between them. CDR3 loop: CASSPRGSTVRTEQFF. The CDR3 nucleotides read TGTGCCAGCTCACCAAGGGGATCGACTGTCCGGACTGAGCAGTTCTTC.

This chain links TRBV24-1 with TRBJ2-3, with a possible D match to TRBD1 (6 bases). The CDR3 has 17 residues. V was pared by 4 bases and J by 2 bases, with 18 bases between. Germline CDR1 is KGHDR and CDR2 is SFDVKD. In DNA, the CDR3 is TGTGCCACCAGTGACTCAGTTAGACAGGTCCTCACAGATACGCAGTATTTT. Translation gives CATSDSVRQVLTDTQYF.

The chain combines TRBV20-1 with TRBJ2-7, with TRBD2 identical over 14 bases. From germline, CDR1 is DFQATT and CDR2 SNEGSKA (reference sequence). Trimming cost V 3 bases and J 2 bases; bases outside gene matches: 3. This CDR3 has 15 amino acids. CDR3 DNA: TGCAGTGCTAGTGGACTAGCGGGAGGACCCTACGAGCAGTACTTC. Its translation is CSASGLAGGPYEQYF.

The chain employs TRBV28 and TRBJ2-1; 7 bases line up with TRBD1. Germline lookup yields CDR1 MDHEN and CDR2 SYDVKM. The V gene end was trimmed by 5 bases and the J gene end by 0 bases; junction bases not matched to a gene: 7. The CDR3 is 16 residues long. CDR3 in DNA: TGTGCCAGCAGTCGAGTGGGACAGAGCTCCTACAATGAGCAGTTCTTC. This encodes CASSRVGQSSYNEQFF.

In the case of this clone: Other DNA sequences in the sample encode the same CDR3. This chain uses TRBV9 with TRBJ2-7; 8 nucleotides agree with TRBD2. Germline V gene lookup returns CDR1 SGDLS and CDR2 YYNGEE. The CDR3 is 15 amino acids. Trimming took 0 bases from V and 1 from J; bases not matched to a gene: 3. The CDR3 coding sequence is TGTGCCAGCAGCGTAGGCGCTAGCGGGTCCTACGAGCAGTACTTC. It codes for CASSVGASGSYEQYF.

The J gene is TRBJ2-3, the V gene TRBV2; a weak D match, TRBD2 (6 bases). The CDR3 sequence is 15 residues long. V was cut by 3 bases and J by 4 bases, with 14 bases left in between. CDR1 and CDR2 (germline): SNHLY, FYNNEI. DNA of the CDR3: TGTGCCAGCAGTGACCCGGCTAGCGAGGCAGATACGCAGTATTTT. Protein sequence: CASSDPASEADTQYF.

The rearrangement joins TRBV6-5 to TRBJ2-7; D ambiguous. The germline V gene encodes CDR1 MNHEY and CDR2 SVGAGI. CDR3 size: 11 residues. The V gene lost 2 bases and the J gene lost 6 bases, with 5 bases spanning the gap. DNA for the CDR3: TGTGCCAGCAGTTACAGCTCCGAGCAGTACTTC. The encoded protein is CASSYSSEQYF.

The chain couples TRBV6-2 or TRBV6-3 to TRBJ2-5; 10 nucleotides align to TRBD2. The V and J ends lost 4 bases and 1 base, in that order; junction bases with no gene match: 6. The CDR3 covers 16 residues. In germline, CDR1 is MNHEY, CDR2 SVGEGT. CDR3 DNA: TGTGCCAGCAGTTCCAGACTAGCGGGTATCCAAGAGACCCAGTACTTC. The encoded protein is CASSSRLAGIQETQYF.

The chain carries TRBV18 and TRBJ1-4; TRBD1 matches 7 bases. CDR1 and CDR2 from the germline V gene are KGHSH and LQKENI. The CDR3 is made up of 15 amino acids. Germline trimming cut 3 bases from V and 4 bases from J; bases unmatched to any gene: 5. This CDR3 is CASSPLTGLNEKLFF. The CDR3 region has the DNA TGTGCCAGCTCACCCCTGACAGGGCTTAATGAAAAACTGTTTTTT.

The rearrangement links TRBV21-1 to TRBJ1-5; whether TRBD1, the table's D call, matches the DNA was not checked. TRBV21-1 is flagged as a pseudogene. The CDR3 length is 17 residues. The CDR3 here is CASSLPRQPYSNQPQHF. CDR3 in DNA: TGTGCCAGCAGCCTACCTAGACAGCCATATAGCAATCAGCCCCAGCATTTT.